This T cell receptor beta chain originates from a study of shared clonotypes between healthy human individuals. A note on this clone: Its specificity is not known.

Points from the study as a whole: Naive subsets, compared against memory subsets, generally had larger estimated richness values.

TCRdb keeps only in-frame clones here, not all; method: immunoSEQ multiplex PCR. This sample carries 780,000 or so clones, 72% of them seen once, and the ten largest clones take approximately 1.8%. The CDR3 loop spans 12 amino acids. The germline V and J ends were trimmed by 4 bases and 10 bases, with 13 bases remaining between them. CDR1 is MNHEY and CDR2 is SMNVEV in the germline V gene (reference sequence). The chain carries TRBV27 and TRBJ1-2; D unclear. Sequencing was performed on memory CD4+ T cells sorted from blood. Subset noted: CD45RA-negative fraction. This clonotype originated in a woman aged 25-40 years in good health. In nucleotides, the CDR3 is TGTGCCAGCAGTTACGAGGGAAGAACCTACACCTTC. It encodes CASSYEGRTYTF.